A selection of T cell receptor beta chains follows, all from one sample in a study of blood T cell repertoires in COVID-19. The data were produced by immunoSEQ multiplex PCR, yet TCRdb's version contains in-frame clones alone and is incomplete. The repertoire holds 40,000 to 50,000 clones, with under 90% as singletons. Material: peripheral blood. The receptor set was obtained from a man aged 45 to 65 with active COVID-19. The CDR3 runs from the conserved cysteine through the conserved F or W. Each record gives: D gene, J gene, clone size, V gene, CDR3 length, CDR3 DNA, CDR3 protein. The D gene is left open where the match is weak. Not every row has a clone size; where given, it reads once, few, many or a size class.

d_call: NA
j_call: TRBJ2-7
clone_size: NA
v_call: TRBV2
cdr3_length: 10
cdr3_nt: TGTGCCAGCGGCCCCTACGAGCAGTACTTC
cdr3_aa: CASGPYEQYF

d_call: TRBD1
j_call: TRBJ1-1
clone_size: NA
v_call: TRBV2
cdr3_length: 15
cdr3_nt: TGTGCCAGCAGTCCATCTGGCAGGGGGTACACTGAAGCTTTCTTT
cdr3_aa: CASSPSGRGYTEAFF

d_call: TRBD2
j_call: TRBJ2-3
clone_size: NA
v_call: TRBV2
cdr3_length: 11
cdr3_nt: TGTGCCACCGTTAGCGGGAGTCCGCAGTATTTT
cdr3_aa: CATVSGSPQYF

d_call: TRBD1
j_call: TRBJ1-6
clone_size: once
v_call: TRBV5-5
cdr3_length: 14
cdr3_nt: TGTGCCAGCAGCTTACAGGGGGCGCGGTCACCCCTCCACTTT
cdr3_aa: CASSLQGARSPLHF

d_call: NA
j_call: TRBJ2-1
clone_size: NA
v_call: TRBV10-2
cdr3_length: 14
cdr3_nt: TGCGCCAGCATTCGGGGGAGAACCTACAATGAGCAGTTCTTC
cdr3_aa: CASIRGRTYNEQFF

d_call: NA
j_call: TRBJ2-7
clone_size: NA
v_call: TRBV4-1
cdr3_length: 15
cdr3_nt: TGCGCCAGCAGCCAAGTGGACCACAGGGCCAACGAGCAGTACTTC
cdr3_aa: CASSQVDHRANEQYF

d_call: NA
j_call: TRBJ2-5
clone_size: NA
v_call: TRBV4-2
cdr3_length: 19
cdr3_nt: TGTGCCAGCAGCCAAGATTGGGGGCTTACCGATGTTAGACAAGAGACCCAGTACTTC
cdr3_aa: CASSQDWGLTDVRQETQYF

d_call: TRBD2
j_call: TRBJ2-3
clone_size: NA
v_call: TRBV9
cdr3_length: 19
cdr3_nt: TGTGCCAGCAGCCCCCAGACTAGCGGGAGAGGAAGTTTCACAGATACGCAGTATTTT
cdr3_aa: CASSPQTSGRGSFTDTQYF

d_call: NA
j_call: TRBJ2-3
clone_size: once
v_call: TRBV7-9
cdr3_length: 13
cdr3_nt: TGTGCCAGCAGCTCAGGGGTAACAGATACGCAGTATTTT
cdr3_aa: CASSSGVTDTQYF

d_call: NA
j_call: TRBJ2-1
clone_size: NA
v_call: TRBV14
cdr3_length: 14
cdr3_nt: TGTGCCAGCAGCCAAGTGGGGCTTGGGAATGAGCAGTTCTTC
cdr3_aa: CASSQVGLGNEQFF

d_call: NA
j_call: TRBJ2-1
clone_size: NA
v_call: TRBV5-4
cdr3_length: 15
cdr3_nt: TGTGCCAGCATCTCAAGGGGAAACTCCTACAATGAGCAGTTCTTC
cdr3_aa: CASISRGNSYNEQFF

d_call: TRBD2
j_call: TRBJ2-2
clone_size: NA
v_call: TRBV7-2
cdr3_length: 18
cdr3_nt: TGTGCCAGCAGCTTAGGGCGGAGCGGGAGGGCCAACACCGGGGAGCTGTTTTTT
cdr3_aa: CASSLGRSGRANTGELFF

d_call: TRBD1
j_call: TRBJ2-2
clone_size: NA
v_call: TRBV2
cdr3_length: 16
cdr3_nt: TGTGCCAGCAGTGAACAGGGGGCCTTGAACACCGGGGAGCTGTTTTTT
cdr3_aa: CASSEQGALNTGELFF

d_call: TRBD2
j_call: TRBJ2-5
clone_size: NA
v_call: TRBV7-6
cdr3_length: 15
cdr3_nt: TGTGCCACCAGCTTGACTAGCGGGAGATTGGAGACCCAGTACTTC
cdr3_aa: CATSLTSGRLETQYF

d_call: TRBD2
j_call: TRBJ2-1
clone_size: NA
v_call: TRBV23-1
cdr3_length: 16
cdr3_nt: TGCGCCAGCAGTCAATCGAGTAGCGGGAGCGGCAATGAGCAGTTCTTC
cdr3_aa: CASSQSSSGSGNEQFF

d_call: TRBD2
j_call: TRBJ2-1
clone_size: NA
v_call: TRBV7-9
cdr3_length: 18
cdr3_nt: TGTGCCAGCAGTTCACGGGCCGTCGATGGCGGGAGGATGAATGAGCAGTTCTTC
cdr3_aa: CASSSRAVDGGRMNEQFF

d_call: NA
j_call: TRBJ1-1
clone_size: NA
v_call: TRBV13
cdr3_length: 13
cdr3_nt: TGTGCCAGCAGCTTAGTTTCATTAGGGGCAGCTTTCTTT
cdr3_aa: CASSLVSLGAAFF

d_call: TRBD2
j_call: TRBJ2-1
clone_size: NA
v_call: TRBV7-2
cdr3_length: 19
cdr3_nt: TGTGCCAGCAGCTTCTCCCAGGGGACTAGCGGGAGGACTTACAATGAGCAGTTCTTC
cdr3_aa: CASSFSQGTSGRTYNEQFF

d_call: TRBD2
j_call: TRBJ2-1
clone_size: NA
v_call: TRBV9
cdr3_length: 16
cdr3_nt: TGTGCCAGCAGCGTACTTGGGGGGGATCTACCCAATGAGCAGTTCTTC
cdr3_aa: CASSVLGGDLPNEQFF

d_call: TRBD1
j_call: TRBJ1-2
clone_size: NA
v_call: TRBV19
cdr3_length: 15
cdr3_nt: TGTGCCAGTAGTATCACGCAGGGGGCGCAGAATGGCTACACCTTC
cdr3_aa: CASSITQGAQNGYTF

d_call: TRBD1
j_call: TRBJ1-1
clone_size: NA
v_call: TRBV9
cdr3_length: 13
cdr3_nt: TGTGCCAGCAGCGAAACAGGGGCCACTGAAGCTTTCTTT
cdr3_aa: CASSETGATEAFF

d_call: TRBD1
j_call: TRBJ1-5
clone_size: NA
v_call: TRBV19
cdr3_length: 15
cdr3_nt: TGTGCCAGTAGTGGCCTGGACAGGGGAATTTGGCCCCAGCATTTT
cdr3_aa: CASSGLDRGIWPQHF

d_call: TRBD2
j_call: TRBJ2-4
clone_size: NA
v_call: TRBV5-4
cdr3_length: 15
cdr3_nt: TGTGCCAGCAGCCTAGGGCTAGCGGGAATAAACATTCAGTACTTC
cdr3_aa: CASSLGLAGINIQYF

d_call: NA
j_call: TRBJ2-7
clone_size: few
v_call: TRBV27
cdr3_length: 14
cdr3_nt: TGTGCCAGCAGTTTCGGGACAACCAGCGACGAGCAGTACTTC
cdr3_aa: CASSFGTTSDEQYF

d_call: TRBD1
j_call: TRBJ1-1
clone_size: NA
v_call: TRBV4-3
cdr3_length: 15
cdr3_nt: TGCGCCAGCAGCCAAAACAGGGGGCATGGCACTGAAGCTTTCTTT
cdr3_aa: CASSQNRGHGTEAFF

d_call: NA
j_call: TRBJ2-5
clone_size: NA
v_call: TRBV7-9
cdr3_length: 15
cdr3_nt: TGTGCCAGCAGCCCGAATAATCAACGCGAAGAGACCCAGTACTTC
cdr3_aa: CASSPNNQREETQYF

d_call: NA
j_call: TRBJ2-2
clone_size: NA
v_call: TRBV14
cdr3_length: 11
cdr3_nt: TGTGCCAGCAGCCAAGCGGGGGAGCTGTTTTTT
cdr3_aa: CASSQAGELFF

d_call: TRBD1
j_call: TRBJ1-1
clone_size: NA
v_call: TRBV20-1
cdr3_length: 14
cdr3_nt: TGCAGTGCTAGTTCAGGACAGGGGGACACTGAAGCTTTCTTT
cdr3_aa: CSASSGQGDTEAFF

d_call: TRBD1
j_call: TRBJ2-1
clone_size: NA
v_call: TRBV12-5
cdr3_length: 14
cdr3_nt: TGTGCTAGTGGTTTGGCCAGGGGGTACAATGAGCAGTTCTTC
cdr3_aa: CASGLARGYNEQFF

d_call: TRBD1
j_call: TRBJ2-1
clone_size: NA
v_call: TRBV9
cdr3_length: 16
cdr3_nt: TGTGCCAGCAGCCCCAGGGGGACGGGCTCCTACAATGAGCAGTTCTTC
cdr3_aa: CASSPRGTGSYNEQFF

d_call: NA
j_call: TRBJ2-7
clone_size: NA
v_call: TRBV7-8
cdr3_length: 12
cdr3_nt: TGTGCCAGCAGCTCCAATGATCGCGAGCAGTACTTC
cdr3_aa: CASSSNDREQYF

d_call: TRBD2
j_call: TRBJ2-7
clone_size: NA
v_call: TRBV7-3
cdr3_length: 15
cdr3_nt: TGTGCCAGCAGCCCCGGGACTAGCGGGACCTACGAGCAGTACTTC
cdr3_aa: CASSPGTSGTYEQYF

d_call: TRBD2
j_call: TRBJ2-3
clone_size: NA
v_call: TRBV28
cdr3_length: 16
cdr3_nt: TGTGCCAGCAGTCCTGGACTAGCGGGAGATGCAGATACGCAGTATTTT
cdr3_aa: CASSPGLAGDADTQYF

d_call: NA
j_call: TRBJ2-3
clone_size: NA
v_call: TRBV7-9
cdr3_length: 13
cdr3_nt: TGTGCCAGCAGTTTAACGACAGGAGAGGCGCAGTATTTT
cdr3_aa: CASSLTTGEAQYF

d_call: TRBD2
j_call: TRBJ2-1
clone_size: NA
v_call: TRBV19
cdr3_length: 15
cdr3_nt: TGTGCCAGTAGTATAGTAGCGGGAGAAAGGAATGAGCAGTTCTTC
cdr3_aa: CASSIVAGERNEQFF

d_call: TRBD1
j_call: TRBJ2-7
clone_size: NA
v_call: TRBV9
cdr3_length: 13
cdr3_nt: TGTGCCAGCAGCTCTCGACAGGGGCGGGAGCAGTACTTC
cdr3_aa: CASSSRQGREQYF

d_call: NA
j_call: TRBJ2-7
clone_size: NA
v_call: TRBV19
cdr3_length: 15
cdr3_nt: TGTGCCAGTAGTATCTCGGGACGGACAGCCTACGAGCAGTACTTC
cdr3_aa: CASSISGRTAYEQYF

d_call: NA
j_call: TRBJ2-1
clone_size: NA
v_call: TRBV24-1
cdr3_length: 15
cdr3_nt: TGTGCCACCAGTGATTACAGGACGGTATACAATGAGCAGTTCTTC
cdr3_aa: CATSDYRTVYNEQFF

d_call: TRBD2
j_call: TRBJ2-1
clone_size: NA
v_call: TRBV7-8
cdr3_length: 16
cdr3_nt: TGTGCCAGCAGCTTAAGGGCTAGCGGGACTTACAATGAGCAGTTCTTC
cdr3_aa: CASSLRASGTYNEQFF

d_call: NA
j_call: TRBJ2-7
clone_size: NA
v_call: TRBV7-9
cdr3_length: 13
cdr3_nt: TGTGCCAGCAGCCTCGAGGGGGATTTCGAGCAGTACTTC
cdr3_aa: CASSLEGDFEQYF

d_call: TRBD2
j_call: TRBJ2-3
clone_size: NA
v_call: TRBV7-2
cdr3_length: 18
cdr3_nt: TGTGCCAGCAGCCTAACCCCCATGAGCGGGAGTACTCTCGATACGCAGTATTTT
cdr3_aa: CASSLTPMSGSTLDTQYF

d_call: TRBD2
j_call: TRBJ2-1
clone_size: NA
v_call: TRBV6-5
cdr3_length: 13
cdr3_nt: TGTGCCAGCAGTTACCTAGCGGGGATTGAGCAGTTCTTC
cdr3_aa: CASSYLAGIEQFF

d_call: NA
j_call: TRBJ2-2
clone_size: NA
v_call: TRBV7-9
cdr3_length: 13
cdr3_nt: TGTGCCAGCAGCTTAGAAGGGGCCGGGGAGCTGTTTTTT
cdr3_aa: CASSLEGAGELFF

d_call: NA
j_call: TRBJ2-7
clone_size: NA
v_call: TRBV28
cdr3_length: 14
cdr3_nt: TGTGCCAGCAGTCTGACTAGGGACTCCTACGAGCAGTACTTC
cdr3_aa: CASSLTRDSYEQYF

d_call: TRBD1
j_call: TRBJ1-5
clone_size: NA
v_call: TRBV6-2/TRBV6-3
cdr3_length: 15
cdr3_nt: TGTGCCAGCAGTTCGGGACAGTATAGCAATCAGCCCCAGCATTTT
cdr3_aa: CASSSGQYSNQPQHF

d_call: TRBD1
j_call: TRBJ1-2
clone_size: NA
v_call: TRBV7-2
cdr3_length: 13
cdr3_nt: TGTGCCAGCAGCGTCACTCCCAGGGGGCGCTACACCTTC
cdr3_aa: CASSVTPRGRYTF

d_call: NA
j_call: TRBJ2-7
clone_size: NA
v_call: TRBV28
cdr3_length: 12
cdr3_nt: TGTGCCAGCAGTTTGACAAGATACGAGCAGTACTTC
cdr3_aa: CASSLTRYEQYF

d_call: TRBD2
j_call: TRBJ2-1
clone_size: once
v_call: TRBV6-2/TRBV6-3
cdr3_length: 19
cdr3_nt: TGTGCCAGCAGTTACCATCCTGGAGGTAGCGGGGGAATCTACAATGAGCAGTTCTTC
cdr3_aa: CASSYHPGGSGGIYNEQFF

d_call: TRBD1
j_call: TRBJ2-1
clone_size: once
v_call: TRBV28
cdr3_length: 16
cdr3_nt: TGTGCCAGCAGTTTAACCCCGGGACAGGTACCCGATGAGCAGTTCTTC
cdr3_aa: CASSLTPGQVPDEQFF

d_call: TRBD1
j_call: TRBJ2-7
clone_size: NA
v_call: TRBV5-1
cdr3_length: 14
cdr3_nt: TGCGCCAGCAGCGTGGGACAGGGGGGCGACGAGCAGTACTTC
cdr3_aa: CASSVGQGGDEQYF

d_call: NA
j_call: TRBJ1-1
clone_size: NA
v_call: TRBV5-1
cdr3_length: 12
cdr3_nt: TGCGCCAGCAGCTCCACCACAGGGTTAGCTTTCTTT
cdr3_aa: CASSSTTGLAFF

d_call: TRBD1
j_call: TRBJ1-6
clone_size: NA
v_call: TRBV5-8
cdr3_length: 13
cdr3_nt: TGTGCCAGCAGCCGACAGGGGGCCTCACCCCTCCACTTT
cdr3_aa: CASSRQGASPLHF

d_call: TRBD2
j_call: TRBJ2-1
clone_size: NA
v_call: TRBV6-2/TRBV6-3
cdr3_length: 15
cdr3_nt: TGTGCCAGCAGCCAACTAGCGGGAGGCAAGGATGAGCAGTTCTTC
cdr3_aa: CASSQLAGGKDEQFF

d_call: NA
j_call: TRBJ2-7
clone_size: NA
v_call: TRBV27
cdr3_length: 14
cdr3_nt: TGTGCCAGCAGTTTACAGGGCCTTTCCTACGAGCAGTACTTC
cdr3_aa: CASSLQGLSYEQYF

d_call: TRBD1
j_call: TRBJ1-5
clone_size: NA
v_call: TRBV7-2
cdr3_length: 15
cdr3_nt: TGTGCCAGCAGCTTACGGACAGGGCGAGACCAGCCCCAGCATTTT
cdr3_aa: CASSLRTGRDQPQHF